This T cell receptor beta chain was recorded in a study of blood T cell repertoires in COVID-19. On the study more broadly: The United States, Italy and Spain were the sources of the acute and convalescent COVID-19 samples. PBMCs, B-cell-depleted T cells, or T cells were the source of the cDNA or gDNA that made up the material.

The germline CDR1 and CDR2 sequences are LNHDA and SQIVND (reference sequence). The V end was cut by 6 bases, the J end by 0 bases, with 11 bases between. CDR3 size: 14 residues. Methods used by the authors: Estimation of nucleated cell counts was performed using reference gene primer amplification. Only in-frame clones appear in the TCRdb table, and some are missing; sequencing was by immunoSEQ multiplex PCR. The V and J calls and clone size were taken over from that table, and D and trimming were inferred from the DNA. Of some 170,000 clones in the sample, about 85% were seen once. This sequence joins TRBV19 and TRBJ1-2, with D unresolved. Input material: peripheral blood. The sequence was collected from a man between 35 and 55 years old with acute or convalescent COVID-19. The DNA for the CDR3 is TGTGCCAGTAGCCAACCCGGGGCTAACTATGGCTACACCTTC. It is translated as CASSQPGANYGYTF.